This TCR beta chain was captured by sequencing in a study of blood T cell repertoires in COVID-19. Study-wide context: Researchers got acute and convalescent COVID-19 samples from the United States, Italy and Spain. T cells, B-cell-depleted T cells, or PBMCs supplied cDNA or gDNA.

Recruits, aged roughly 18 to 90 years, lived in 20 to 30 US areas. The CDR3 spans 12 residues. Looked up from germline, CDR1 is GTSNPN and CDR2 is SVGIG (reference sequence). The V gene lost 6 bases and the J gene lost 1 base, with 9 bases spanning the gap. Original handling: How many nucleated cells were present was estimated from reference gene primer amplification. TCRdb keeps only in-frame clones here, not all; method: immunoSEQ multiplex PCR. For V, J and clone size, that table is used; D and trimming come from the DNA. This sample carries about 160,000 clones, about four fifths of them seen once, and the ten largest clones take 3% to 4%.

This chain uses TRBV30 with TRBJ2-5; D remains unclear. This clonotype originated in a woman aged 60 to 75 who had recovered from COVID-19. Sequencing was performed on PBMCs or T cells enriched from blood (not recorded which). The CDR3 nucleotides are TGTGCCTGTGGTGGCTTCCAAGAGACCCAGTACTTC. Its translation is CACGGFQETQYF. Full variable domain (rest looked up from reference TRBV30 and TRBJ2-5): SQTIHQWPATLVQPVGSPLSLECTVEGTSNPNLYWYRQAAGRGLQLLFYSVGIGQISSEVPQNLSASRPQDRQFILSSKKLLLSDSGFYLCACGGFQETQYFGPGTRLLVL.